This is a list of T cell receptor beta chains from one sample in a study of cytomegalovirus exposure and HLA in healthy donors. Sequencing used immunoSEQ multiplex PCR; TCRdb keeps in-frame clones, though not all of them. The sample carries 150,000 to 200,000 clones, roughly 87% recorded once. Sequencing was performed on PBMCs. The source of these receptors is a man aged 50 to 59 in good health and CMV-seropositive. Each CDR3 is given without its conserved first and last residue.

V gene	J gene	CDR3 protein
TRBV6-1	TRBJ1-1	ASSEITGSLSEAF
TRBV6-5	TRBJ1-2	ASSNGIGVGYT
TRBV2	TRBJ2-3	ASRGGSGGALDTQY
TRBV19	TRBJ2-4	ASSTGDRLAKNIQY
TRBV2	TRBJ2-7	ASGTGGTYEQY
TRBV19	TRBJ1-1	ASSIGAGWTEAF
TRBV2	TRBJ2-7	ASSSVRPGTGSYEQY
TRBV7-9	TRBJ2-7	ASSFGAGWYEQY
TRBV21-1	TRBJ2-1	ASSKLAGESYNEQF
TRBV27	TRBJ1-2	ASSAGDYGYT
TRBV19	TRBJ2-5	ASSTIPAGLETQY
TRBV6-5	TRBJ2-3	ASSYSYSTDTQY
TRBV5-1	TRBJ1-6	ASSLRRGGESPLH
TRBV4-1	TRBJ1-3	ASSQDSVGSGNTIY
TRBV27	TRBJ2-5	ASSFRERETQY
TRBV2	TRBJ2-2	ASSERSGNTGELF
TRBV19	TRBJ2-7	ASSIEGQGLSYEQY
TRBV9	TRBJ2-7	ASSASGGTSYEQY
TRBV5-1	TRBJ2-2	ASSSQGFGELF
TRBV20-1	TRBJ2-1	SAVGTSQF
TRBV29-1	TRBJ2-3	SAVTSGSSDTQY
TRBV2	TRBJ1-1	ASREDRDTEAF
TRBV4-2	TRBJ2-7	ASSRGLAGEVEQY
TRBV9	TRBJ2-3	ASSGRGGPGDTQY
TRBV7-3	TRBJ2-3	ASSLAGGADYTQY
TRBV10-3	TRBJ2-1	AFGGAPNEQF
TRBV7-2	TRBJ1-6	ASSGPGQETIYNSPLH
TRBV10-1	TRBJ2-3	ARHTSGGGTSTDTQY
TRBV15	TRBJ2-3	ATSRVGGLGTDTQY
TRBV5-1	TRBJ2-2	ASSPTGGMRTGELF
TRBV18	TRBJ2-2	ASSPFGQGSSNTGELF
TRBV5-4	TRBJ2-3	ASSLVGGQGTDTQY
TRBV5-4	TRBJ1-2	ASSSVQAGGNYGYT
TRBV7-9	TRBJ2-3	ASSLALAGAKDTQY
TRBV6-1	TRBJ1-1	ASRTDRGNTEAF
TRBV6-5	TRBJ1-6	ASSYSQGYSPLH
TRBV19	TRBJ2-7	ATRGGLEYSYEQY
TRBV19	TRBJ2-1	ASRPGLDNEQF
TRBV5-5	TRBJ1-4	ASSLDGLNEKLF